This T cell receptor (beta chain) was sequenced for a study of T cells in Graves' hyperthyroidism and ophthalmopathy. In the study overall: Sampling of peripheral blood happened at initial diagnosis, prior to any treatment.

Researchers amplified the TCR beta CDR3 regions from RNA transcripts. During a first-round RT-PCR of the TCR CDR3, the HTBI primer set was used. One entry per CDR3 protein, called by TCRdb with MiXCR from the multiplex PCR reads. The repertoire holds around 440,000 distinct CDR3 sequences, with around a sixth as singletons. Study-wide results and limits: Also found in blood were most expanded thyroid clonotypes above 0.001.

The CDR3 length is 15 residues. The V gene's germline CDR1 is MGHRA and CDR2 YSYEKL. V was cut by 0 bases and J by 8 bases, with 14 bases left in between. This clonotype came up a few times. Its specificity is unknown. The source of this sequence is a woman between 18 and 29 years old with Graves' hyperthyroidism. The material sequenced was blood. The chain joins TRBV4-1 to TRBJ2-4; possible D gene TRBD2, 5 bases. Here the CDR3 reads CASSQERRITDIQYF. The CDR3 bases are TGCGCCAGCAGCCAAGAAAGGAGGATCACGGACATTCAGTACTTC.